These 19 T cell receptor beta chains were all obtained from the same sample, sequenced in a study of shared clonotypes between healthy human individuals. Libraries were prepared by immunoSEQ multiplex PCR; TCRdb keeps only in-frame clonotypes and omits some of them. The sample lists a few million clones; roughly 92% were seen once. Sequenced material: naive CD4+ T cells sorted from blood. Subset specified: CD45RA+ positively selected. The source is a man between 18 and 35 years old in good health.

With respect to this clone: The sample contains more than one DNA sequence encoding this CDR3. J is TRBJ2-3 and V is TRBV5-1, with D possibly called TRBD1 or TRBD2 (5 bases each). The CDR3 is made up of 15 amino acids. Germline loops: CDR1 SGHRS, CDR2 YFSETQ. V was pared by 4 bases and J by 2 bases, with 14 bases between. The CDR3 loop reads CASSPGTPSTDTQYF. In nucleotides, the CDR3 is TGCGCCAGCAGCCCCGGGACCCCTTCCACAGATACGCAGTATTTT.

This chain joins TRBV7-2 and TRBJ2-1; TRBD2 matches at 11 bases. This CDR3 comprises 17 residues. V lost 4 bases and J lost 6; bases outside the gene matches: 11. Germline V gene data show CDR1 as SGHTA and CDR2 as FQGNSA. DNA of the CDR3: TGTGCCAGCAGCTCCGCCGGGACTAGCGGCCTGGTCAATGAGCAGTTCTTC. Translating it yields CASSSAGTSGLVNEQFF.

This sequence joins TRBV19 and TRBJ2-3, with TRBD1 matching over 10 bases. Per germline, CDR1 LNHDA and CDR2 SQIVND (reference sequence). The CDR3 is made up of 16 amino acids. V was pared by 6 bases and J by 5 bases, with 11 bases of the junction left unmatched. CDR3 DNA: TGTGCCAGTAGCAAAGGGACAGGGGTAGATCGAGATACGCAGTATTTT. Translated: CASSKGTGVDRDTQYF.

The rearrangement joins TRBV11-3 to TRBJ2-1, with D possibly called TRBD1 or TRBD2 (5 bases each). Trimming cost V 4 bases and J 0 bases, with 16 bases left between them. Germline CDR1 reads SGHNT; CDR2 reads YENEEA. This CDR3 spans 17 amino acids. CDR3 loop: CASSWAGTASSYNEQFF. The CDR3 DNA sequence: TGTGCCAGCAGCTGGGCCGGGACGGCGAGCTCCTACAATGAGCAGTTCTTC.

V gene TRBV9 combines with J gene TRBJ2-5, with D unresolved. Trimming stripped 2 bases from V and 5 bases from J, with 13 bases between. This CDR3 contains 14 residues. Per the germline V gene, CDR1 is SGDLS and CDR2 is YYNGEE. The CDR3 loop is CASSVDPARETQYF. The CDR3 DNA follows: TGTGCCAGCAGCGTTGACCCCGCCCGGGAGACCCAGTACTTC.

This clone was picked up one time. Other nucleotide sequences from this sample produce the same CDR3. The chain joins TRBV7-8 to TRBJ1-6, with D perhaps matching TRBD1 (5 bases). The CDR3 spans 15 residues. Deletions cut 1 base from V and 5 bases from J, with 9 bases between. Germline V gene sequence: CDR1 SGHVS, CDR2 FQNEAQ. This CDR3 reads CASSLEGLNNSPLHF. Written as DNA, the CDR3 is TGTGCCAGCAGCTTAGAGGGGCTAAATAATTCACCCCTCCACTTT.

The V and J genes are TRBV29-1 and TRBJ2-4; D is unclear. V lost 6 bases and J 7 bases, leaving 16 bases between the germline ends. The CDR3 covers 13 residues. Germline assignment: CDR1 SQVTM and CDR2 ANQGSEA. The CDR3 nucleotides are TGCAGCGTCCTTGTTCTAGGGCGGAACATTCAGTACTTC. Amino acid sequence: CSVLVLGRNIQYF.

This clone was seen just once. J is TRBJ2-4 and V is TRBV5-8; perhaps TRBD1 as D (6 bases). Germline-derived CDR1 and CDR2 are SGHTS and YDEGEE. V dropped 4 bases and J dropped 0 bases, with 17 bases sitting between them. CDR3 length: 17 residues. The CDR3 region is CASSVYREALAKNIQYF. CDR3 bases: TGTGCCAGCAGCGTTTACAGGGAAGCCTTAGCCAAAAACATTCAGTACTTC.

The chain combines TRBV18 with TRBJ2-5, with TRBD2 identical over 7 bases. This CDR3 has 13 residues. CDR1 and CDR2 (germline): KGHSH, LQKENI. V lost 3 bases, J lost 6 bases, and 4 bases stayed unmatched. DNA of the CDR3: TGTGCCAGCTCACCGGGAGGGGAACAGACCCAGTACTTC. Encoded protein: CASSPGGEQTQYF.

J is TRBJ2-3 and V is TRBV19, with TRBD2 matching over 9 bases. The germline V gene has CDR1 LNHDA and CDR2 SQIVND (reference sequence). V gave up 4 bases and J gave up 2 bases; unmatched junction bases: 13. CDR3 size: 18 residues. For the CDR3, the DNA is TGTGCCAGTAGTAGGACGGGACTAGCTCTCGCCCTCACAGATACGCAGTATTTT. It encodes CASSRTGLALALTDTQYF. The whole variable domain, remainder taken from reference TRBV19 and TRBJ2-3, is DGGITQSPKYLFRKEGQNVTLSCEQNLNHDAMYWYRQDPGQGLRLIYYSQIVNDFQKGDIAEGYSVSREKKESFPLTVTSAQKNPTAFYLCASSRTGLALALTDTQYFGPGTRLTVL.

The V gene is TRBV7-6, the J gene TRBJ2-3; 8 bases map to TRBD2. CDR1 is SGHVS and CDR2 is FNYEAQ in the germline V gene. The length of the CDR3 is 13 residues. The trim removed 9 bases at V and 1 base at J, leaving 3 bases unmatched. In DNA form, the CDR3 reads TGTGCCAGTTGTAGCGGGGGCACAGATACGCAGTATTTT. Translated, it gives CASCSGGTDTQYF.

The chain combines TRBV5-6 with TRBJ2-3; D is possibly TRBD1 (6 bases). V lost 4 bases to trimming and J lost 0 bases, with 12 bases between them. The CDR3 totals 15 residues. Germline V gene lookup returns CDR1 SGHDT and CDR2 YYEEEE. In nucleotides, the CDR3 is TGTGCCAGCAGCAGTGGACAGTTCAGCACAGATACGCAGTATTTT. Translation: CASSSGQFSTDTQYF.

The CDR3 DNA is TGTGCCAGCAGTGGTAGTGGGGCGGGGCCAGGGGTCGATGAGCAGTTCTTC. This translates into CASSGSGAGPGVDEQFF. This chain connects TRBV25-1 to TRBJ2-1; possibly TRBD1 or TRBD2 for D (6 bases each). Trimming removed 4 bases from V and 8 bases from J, with 24 bases in between. Germline-derived CDR1 and CDR2 are MGHDK and SYGVNS. The CDR3 sequence is 17 residues long.

CDR3 coding DNA: TGCGCCAGCAGCCAGTCCGGGACTATGAATGAAAAACTGTTTTTT. It translates to CASSQSGTMNEKLFF. The chain links TRBV4-1 to TRBJ1-4, with a possible D match to TRBD1 (5 bases). Between the trimmed V and J ends, which lost 3 bases and 5 bases, there was a span of 13 bases. Germline V gene data show CDR1 as MGHRA and CDR2 as YSYEKL. This CDR3 spans 15 amino acids.

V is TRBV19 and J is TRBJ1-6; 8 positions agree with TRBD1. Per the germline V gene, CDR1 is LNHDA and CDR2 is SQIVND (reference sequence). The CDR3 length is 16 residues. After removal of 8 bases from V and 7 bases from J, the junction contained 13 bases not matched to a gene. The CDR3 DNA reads TGTGCCAGTCATATCCAGGGGGCCCGCGGGAATTCACCCCTCCACTTT. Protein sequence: CASHIQGARGNSPLHF.

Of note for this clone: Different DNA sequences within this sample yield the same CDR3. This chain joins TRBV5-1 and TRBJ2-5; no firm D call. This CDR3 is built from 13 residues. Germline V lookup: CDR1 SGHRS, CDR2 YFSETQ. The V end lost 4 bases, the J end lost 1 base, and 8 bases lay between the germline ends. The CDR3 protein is CASSEGPQETQYF. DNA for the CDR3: TGCGCCAGCAGCGAAGGTCCCCAAGAGACCCAGTACTTC.

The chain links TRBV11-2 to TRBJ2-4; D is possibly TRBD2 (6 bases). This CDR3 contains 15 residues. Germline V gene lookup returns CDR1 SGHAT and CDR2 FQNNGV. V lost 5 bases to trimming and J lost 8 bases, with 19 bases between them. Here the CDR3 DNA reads TGTGCCAGCAGCCCACGTGGAGGGGAGCAGGACATTCAGTACTTC. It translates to CASSPRGGEQDIQYF.

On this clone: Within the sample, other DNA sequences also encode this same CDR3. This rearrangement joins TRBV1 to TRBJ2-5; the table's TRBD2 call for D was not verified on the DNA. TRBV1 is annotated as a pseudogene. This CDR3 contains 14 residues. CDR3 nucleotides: TGCACCAGCAGCCAAGGCTCGGGGGGCGCTGGCCCTGACTTC. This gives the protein CTSSQGSGGAGPDF.

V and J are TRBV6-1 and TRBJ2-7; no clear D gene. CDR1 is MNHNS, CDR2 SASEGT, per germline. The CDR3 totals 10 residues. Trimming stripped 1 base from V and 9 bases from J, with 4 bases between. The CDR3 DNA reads TGTGCCAGCAGTGAAGGAGGGCAGTACTTC. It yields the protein CASSEGGQYF.